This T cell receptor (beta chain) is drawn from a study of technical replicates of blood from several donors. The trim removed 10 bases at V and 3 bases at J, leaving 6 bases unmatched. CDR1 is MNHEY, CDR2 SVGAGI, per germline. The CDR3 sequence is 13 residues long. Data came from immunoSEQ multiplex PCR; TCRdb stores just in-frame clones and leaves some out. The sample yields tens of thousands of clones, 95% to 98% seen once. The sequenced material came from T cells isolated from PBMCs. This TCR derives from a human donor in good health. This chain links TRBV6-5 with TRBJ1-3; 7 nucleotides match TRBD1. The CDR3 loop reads CATEDRRGNTIYF. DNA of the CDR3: TGTGCCACAGAGGACAGGCGTGGAAACACCATATATTTT.